One sample yielded the 10 T cell receptor beta chains listed below, sequenced in a study of blood T cell repertoires in COVID-19. Sequencing used immunoSEQ multiplex PCR; TCRdb keeps in-frame clones, though not all of them. The sample holds 44,000 or so clones, roughly 83% seen once. Sequenced material: peripheral blood. The receptor source for this set is a man between 45 and 60 years old with active COVID-19.

The DNA of the CDR3 is TGCGCCAGCAGCCTAAACACCCAGGCTAACTATGGCTACACCTTC. Translating gives CASSLNTQANYGYTF. V and J are TRBV5-1 and TRBJ1-2; D gene unclear. CDR3 size: 15 residues. Germline loops: CDR1 SGHRS, CDR2 YFSETQ. Deletions cut 4 bases from V and 0 bases from J, with 13 bases between. Full variable domain (rest looked up from reference TRBV5-1 and TRBJ1-2): KAGVTQTPRYLIKTRGQQVTLSCSPISGHRSVSWYQQTPGQGLQFLFEYFSETQRNKGNFPGRFSGRQFSNSRSEMNVSTLELGDSALYLCASSLNTQANYGYTFGSGTRLTVV.

V usage is TRBV5-1 and J usage is TRBJ1-4; D not resolved. The germline V gene encodes CDR1 SGHRS and CDR2 YFSETQ. This CDR3 contains 14 residues. With 4 bases removed from V and 0 bases from J, the gap between germline ends came to 7 bases. DNA for the CDR3: TGCGCCAGCAGCGTCGGTACAACTAATGAAAAACTGTTTTTT. It codes for CASSVGTTNEKLFF.

This sequence joins TRBV6-5 and TRBJ2-3; D is perhaps TRBD1 (5 bases). Trimming removed 8 bases from V and 0 bases from J, with 15 bases in between. Per the germline V gene, CDR1 is MNHEY and CDR2 is SVGAGI. The CDR3 runs 15 residues. The CDR3 sequence is CASGLGVTSTDTQYF. The CDR3, as DNA: TGTGCCAGCGGGTTAGGGGTTACTAGCACAGATACGCAGTATTTT.

A few counts support this clone. The chain is built from TRBV6-6 and TRBJ2-7; D is undetermined. With 0 bases removed from V and 3 bases from J, the gap between germline ends came to 6 bases. The CDR3 is made up of 13 amino acids. CDR1 and CDR2 (germline): MNHNY, SVGAGI (reference sequence). CDR3 in amino acids: CASSYSRGYEQYF. CDR3 DNA sequence: TGTGCCAGCAGTTACTCGAGAGGCTACGAGCAGTACTTC.

This chain connects TRBV18 to TRBJ1-2; 8 nucleotides match TRBD1. Germline values: CDR1 KGHSH, CDR2 LQKENI. The CDR3 is made up of 14 amino acids. J gave up 4 bases and V 4 bases, and 5 bases lay outside the gene matches. CDR3 loop: CASSLQGGSYGYTF. CDR3 sequence (DNA): TGTGCCAGCTCACTACAGGGGGGCTCCTATGGCTACACCTTC.

The chain recombines TRBV5-4 with TRBJ2-5; 8 bases are shared with TRBD2. The germline V gene has CDR1 SGHNT and CDR2 YYREEE (reference sequence). The trim removed 0 bases at V and 5 bases at J, leaving 9 bases unmatched. This CDR3 has 16 amino acids. The CDR3 here is CASSLVGGLARETQYF. CDR3 nucleotide sequence: TGTGCCAGCAGCTTGGTTGGCGGACTAGCCCGGGAGACCCAGTACTTC.

The V gene is TRBV11-2, the J gene TRBJ2-1; perhaps TRBD2 as D (6 bases). Trimming cost V 4 bases and J 9 bases, with 13 bases left between them. Germline CDR1 is SGHAT and CDR2 is FQNNGV. The CDR3 covers 13 residues. As DNA, the CDR3 is TGTGCCAGCAGCTCGGACGCCGGGGGTGAGCAGTTCTTC. Its translation is CASSSDAGGEQFF.

The rearrangement joins TRBV7-2 to TRBJ1-1; weak D call: TRBD1 (5 bases). This CDR3 is 13 amino acids long. V dropped 1 base and J dropped 7 bases, with 10 bases sitting between them. Per germline, CDR1 SGHTA and CDR2 FQGNSA. CDR3 protein: CASSLGRGNEAFF. CDR3 nucleotides: TGTGCCAGCAGCTTAGGGAGGGGAAATGAAGCTTTCTTT.

The chain carries TRBV5-4 and TRBJ1-4, with 7 bases matching TRBD1. The CDR3 contains 16 residues. The germline V gene has CDR1 SGHNT and CDR2 YYREEE (reference sequence). J was trimmed by 8 bases and V by 0 bases; bases with no gene match: 10. CDR3 in amino acids: CASSLGVVGGGEKLFF. CDR3 nucleotides: TGTGCCAGCAGCTTGGGAGTAGTAGGGGGCGGAGAAAAACTGTTTTTT.

This chain joins TRBV5-8 and TRBJ2-7, with 12 bases matching TRBD2. CDR3 length: 15 residues. The trim removed 4 bases at V and 3 bases at J, leaving 5 bases unmatched. Germline-derived CDR1 and CDR2 are SGHTS and YDEGEE. The CDR3 nucleotides read TGTGCCAGCAGCCGAGGACTAGCGGGGTTCTACGAGCAGTACTTC. It specifies CASSRGLAGFYEQYF.